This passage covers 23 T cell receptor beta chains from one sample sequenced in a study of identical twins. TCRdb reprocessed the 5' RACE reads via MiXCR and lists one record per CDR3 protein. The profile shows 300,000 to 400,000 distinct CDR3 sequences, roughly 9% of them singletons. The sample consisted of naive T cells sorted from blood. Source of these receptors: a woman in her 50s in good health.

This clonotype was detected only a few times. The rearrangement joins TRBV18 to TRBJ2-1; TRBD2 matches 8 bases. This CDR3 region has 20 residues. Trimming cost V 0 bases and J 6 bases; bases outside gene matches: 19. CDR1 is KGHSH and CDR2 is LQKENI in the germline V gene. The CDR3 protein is CASSPPLRLLAATVPNEQFF. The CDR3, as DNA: TGTGCCAGCTCACCACCGCTTCGGCTACTAGCGGCCACCGTCCCCAATGAGCAGTTCTTC.

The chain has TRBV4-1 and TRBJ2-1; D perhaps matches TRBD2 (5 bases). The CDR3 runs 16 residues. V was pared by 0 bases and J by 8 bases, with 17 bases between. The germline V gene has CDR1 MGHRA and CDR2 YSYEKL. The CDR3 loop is CASSQDWVGSPDEQFF. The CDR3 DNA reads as TGCGCCAGCAGCCAAGATTGGGTTGGGAGCCCCGATGAGCAGTTCTTC.

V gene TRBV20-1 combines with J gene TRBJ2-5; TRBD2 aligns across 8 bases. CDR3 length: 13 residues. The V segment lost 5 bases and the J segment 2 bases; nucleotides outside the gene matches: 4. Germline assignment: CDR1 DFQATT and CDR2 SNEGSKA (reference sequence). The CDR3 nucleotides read TGCAGTGCTGTTGGGACTAGACAAGAGACCCAGTACTTC. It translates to CSAVGTRQETQYF.

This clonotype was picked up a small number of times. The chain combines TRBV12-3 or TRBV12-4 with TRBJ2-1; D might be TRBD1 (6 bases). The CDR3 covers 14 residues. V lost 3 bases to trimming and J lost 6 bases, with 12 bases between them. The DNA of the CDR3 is TGTGCCAGCAGTTTCGGACAGCTAATCAATGAGCAGTTCTTC. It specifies CASSFGQLINEQFF.

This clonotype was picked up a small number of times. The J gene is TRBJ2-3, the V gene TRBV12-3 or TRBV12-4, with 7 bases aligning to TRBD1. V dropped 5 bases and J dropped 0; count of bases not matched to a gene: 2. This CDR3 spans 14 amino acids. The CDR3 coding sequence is TGTGCCAGCAGTGGGACAGAAAGCACAGATACGCAGTATTTT. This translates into CASSGTESTDTQYF.

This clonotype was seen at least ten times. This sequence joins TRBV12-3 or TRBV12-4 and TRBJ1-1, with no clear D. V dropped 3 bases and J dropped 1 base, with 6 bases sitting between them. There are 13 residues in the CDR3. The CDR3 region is CASSFRPNTEAFF. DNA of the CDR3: TGTGCCAGCAGTTTCCGGCCGAACACTGAAGCTTTCTTT.

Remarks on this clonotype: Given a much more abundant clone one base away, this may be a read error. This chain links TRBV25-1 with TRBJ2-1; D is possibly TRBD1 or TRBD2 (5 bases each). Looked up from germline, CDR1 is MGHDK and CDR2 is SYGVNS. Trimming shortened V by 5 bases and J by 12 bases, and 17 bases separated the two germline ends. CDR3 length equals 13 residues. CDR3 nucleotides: TGTGCCAGCAGTTTGACTCTGGGGGATGGGCAGTTCTTC. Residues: CASSLTLGDGQFF.

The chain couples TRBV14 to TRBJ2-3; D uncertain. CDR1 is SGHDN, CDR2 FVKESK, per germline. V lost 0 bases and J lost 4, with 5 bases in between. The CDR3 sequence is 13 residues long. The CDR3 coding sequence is TGTGCCAGCAGCCAAGATCTGGCAGATACGCAGTATTTT. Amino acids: CASSQDLADTQYF.

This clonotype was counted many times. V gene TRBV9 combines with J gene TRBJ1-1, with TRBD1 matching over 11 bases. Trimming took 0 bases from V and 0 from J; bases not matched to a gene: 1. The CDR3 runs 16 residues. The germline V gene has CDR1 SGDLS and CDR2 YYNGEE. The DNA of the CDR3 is TGTGCCAGCAGCGTAGGGACAGGGGGCCTGAACACTGAAGCTTTCTTT. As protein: CASSVGTGGLNTEAFF.

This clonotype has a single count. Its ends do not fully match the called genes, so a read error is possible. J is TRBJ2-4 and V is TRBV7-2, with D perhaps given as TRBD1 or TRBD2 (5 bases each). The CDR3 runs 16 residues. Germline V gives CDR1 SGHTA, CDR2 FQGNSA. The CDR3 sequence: CARSPVWDLAKNIQYF. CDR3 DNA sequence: TGTGCCCGCAGCCCCGTTTGGGACCTAGCCAAAAACATTCAGTACTTC. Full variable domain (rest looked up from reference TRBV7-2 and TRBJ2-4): GAGVSQSPSNKVTEKGKDVELRCDPISGHTALYWYRQSLGQGLEFLIYFQGNSAPDKSGLPSDRFSAERTGGSVSTLTIQRTQQEDSAVYLCARSPVWDLAKNIQYFGAGTRLSVL.

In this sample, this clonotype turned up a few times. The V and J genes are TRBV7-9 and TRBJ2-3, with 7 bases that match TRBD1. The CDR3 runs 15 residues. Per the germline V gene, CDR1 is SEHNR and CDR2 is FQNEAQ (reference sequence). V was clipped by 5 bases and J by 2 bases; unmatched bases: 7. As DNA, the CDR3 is TGTGCCAGCAGCGAGGCCGGGACAGTCACAGATACGCAGTATTTT. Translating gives CASSEAGTVTDTQYF. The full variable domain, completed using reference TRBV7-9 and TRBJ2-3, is DTGVSQNPRHKITKRGQNVTFRCDPISEHNRLYWYRQTLGQGPEFLTYFQNEAQLEKSRLLSDRFSAERPKGSFSTLEIQRTEQGDSAMYLCASSEAGTVTDTQYFGPGTRLTVL.

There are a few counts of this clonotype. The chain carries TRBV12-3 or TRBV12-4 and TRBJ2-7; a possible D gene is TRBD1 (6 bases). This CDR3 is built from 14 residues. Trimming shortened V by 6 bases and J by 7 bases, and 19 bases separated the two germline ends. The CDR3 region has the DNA TGTGCCAGCAGACGCTCACAGGGCTTCGGAGAGCAGTACTTC. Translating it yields CASRRSQGFGEQYF.

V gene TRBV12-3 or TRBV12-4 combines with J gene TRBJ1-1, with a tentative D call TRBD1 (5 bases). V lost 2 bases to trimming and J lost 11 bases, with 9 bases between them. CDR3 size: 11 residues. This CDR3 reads CASSLKGAAFF. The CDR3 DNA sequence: TGTGCCAGCAGTTTAAAAGGGGCGGCTTTCTTT.

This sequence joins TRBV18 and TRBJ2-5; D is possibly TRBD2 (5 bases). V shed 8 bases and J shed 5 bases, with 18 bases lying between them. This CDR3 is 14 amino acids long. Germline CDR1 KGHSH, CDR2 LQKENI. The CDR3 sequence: CASGTTGTGETQYF. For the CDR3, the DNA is TGTGCCAGCGGAACGACCGGAACGGGGGAGACCCAGTACTTC.

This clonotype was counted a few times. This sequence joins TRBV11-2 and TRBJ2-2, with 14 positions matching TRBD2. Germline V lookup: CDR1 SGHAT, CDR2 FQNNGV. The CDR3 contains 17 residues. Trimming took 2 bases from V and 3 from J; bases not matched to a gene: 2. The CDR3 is CASSLKGLAGDTGELFF. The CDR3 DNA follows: TGTGCCAGCAGCTTAAAGGGACTAGCGGGAGACACCGGGGAGCTGTTTTTT.

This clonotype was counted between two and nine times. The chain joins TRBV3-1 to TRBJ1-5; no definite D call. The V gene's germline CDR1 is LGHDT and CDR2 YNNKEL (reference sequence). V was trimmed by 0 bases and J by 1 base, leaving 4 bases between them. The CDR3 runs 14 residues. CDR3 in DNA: TGTGCCAGCAGCCAAGATTTCAGCAATCAGCCCCAGCATTTT. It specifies CASSQDFSNQPQHF.

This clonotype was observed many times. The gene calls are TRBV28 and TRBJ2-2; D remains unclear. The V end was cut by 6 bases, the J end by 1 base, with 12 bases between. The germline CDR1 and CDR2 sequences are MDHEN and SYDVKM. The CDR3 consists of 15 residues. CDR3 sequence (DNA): TGTGCCAGCAGGGGGTCCTTACAGAACACCGGGGAGCTGTTTTTT. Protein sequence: CASRGSLQNTGELFF.

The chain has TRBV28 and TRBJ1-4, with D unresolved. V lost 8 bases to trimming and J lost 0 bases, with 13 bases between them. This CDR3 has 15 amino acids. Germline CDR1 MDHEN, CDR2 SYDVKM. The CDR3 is CASRVDPATNEKLFF. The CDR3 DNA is TGTGCCAGCCGAGTGGACCCAGCAACTAATGAAAAACTGTTTTTT. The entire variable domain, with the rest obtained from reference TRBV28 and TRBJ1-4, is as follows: DVKVTQSSRYLVKRTGEKVFLECVQDMDHENMFWYRQDPGLGLRLIYFSYDVKMKEKGDIPEGYSVSREKKERFSLILESASTNQTSMYLCASRVDPATNEKLFFGSGTQLSVL.

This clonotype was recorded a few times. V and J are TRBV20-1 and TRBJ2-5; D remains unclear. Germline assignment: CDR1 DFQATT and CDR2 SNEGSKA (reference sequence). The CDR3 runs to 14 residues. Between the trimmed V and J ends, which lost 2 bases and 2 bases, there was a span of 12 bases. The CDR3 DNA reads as TGCAGTGCTAGACCTGGCCGACGGCAAGAGACCCAGTACTTC. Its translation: CSARPGRRQETQYF.

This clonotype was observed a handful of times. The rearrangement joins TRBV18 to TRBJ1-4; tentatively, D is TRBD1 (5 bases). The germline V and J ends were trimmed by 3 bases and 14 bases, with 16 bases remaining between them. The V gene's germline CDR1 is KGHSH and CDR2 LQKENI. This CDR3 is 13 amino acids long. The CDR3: CASSPGGEGALFF. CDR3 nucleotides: TGTGCCAGCTCACCCGGAGGGGAAGGTGCGCTGTTTTTT.

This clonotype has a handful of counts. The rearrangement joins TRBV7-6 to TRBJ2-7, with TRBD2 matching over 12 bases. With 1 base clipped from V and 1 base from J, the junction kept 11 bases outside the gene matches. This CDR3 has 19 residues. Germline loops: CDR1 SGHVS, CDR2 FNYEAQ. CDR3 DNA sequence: TGTGCCAGCAGCTTAGACGGAGGACTAGCGGGGAGTGGGTCCTACGAGCAGTACTTC. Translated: CASSLDGGLAGSGSYEQYF.

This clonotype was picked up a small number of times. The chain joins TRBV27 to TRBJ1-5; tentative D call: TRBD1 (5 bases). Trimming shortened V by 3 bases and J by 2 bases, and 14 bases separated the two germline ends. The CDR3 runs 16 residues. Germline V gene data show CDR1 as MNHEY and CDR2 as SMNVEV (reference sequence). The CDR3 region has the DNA TGTGCCAGCAGTTTTGGGGGAGCCCTAGGCAATCAGCCCCAGCATTTT. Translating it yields CASSFGGALGNQPQHF.

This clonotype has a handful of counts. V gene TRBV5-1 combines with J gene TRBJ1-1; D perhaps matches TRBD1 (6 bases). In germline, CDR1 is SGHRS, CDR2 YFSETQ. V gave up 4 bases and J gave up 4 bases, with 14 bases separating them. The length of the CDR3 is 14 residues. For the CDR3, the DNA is TGCGCCAGCAGCCAGGGGCTGATAGGCACTGAAGCTTTCTTT. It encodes CASSQGLIGTEAFF. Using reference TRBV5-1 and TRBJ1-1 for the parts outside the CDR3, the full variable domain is KAGVTQTPRYLIKTRGQQVTLSCSPISGHRSVSWYQQTPGQGLQFLFEYFSETQRNKGNFPGRFSGRQFSNSRSEMNVSTLELGDSALYLCASSQGLIGTEAFFGQGTRLTVV.